This record looks at one T cell receptor beta chain sequence and its context. RNA transcripts gave rise to amplified TCR beta CDR3 regions. TCR CDR3 underwent first-round RT-PCR with the HTBI primer set. TCRdb processed the multiplex PCR reads anew with MiXCR; each CDR3 protein has one entry. The sample lists fewer than 750,000 distinct CDR3 sequences, about 14% occurring once. This entry is derived from a study of T cells in Graves' hyperthyroidism and ophthalmopathy. J lost 0 bases, V lost 5 bases, and 4 bases had no gene match. This CDR3 spans 14 amino acids. The germline V gene encodes CDR1 MNHEY and CDR2 SVGEGT.

This sequence originates from a woman in her forties or fifties with Graves' ophthalmopathy. The rearrangement uses TRBV6-2 or TRBV6-3 and TRBJ2-7; 7 nucleotides line up with TRBD1. The sample consisted of blood. CDR3 amino acids: CASSIGQASYEQYF. The CDR3 nucleotides are TGTGCCAGCAGTATCGGACAGGCCTCCTACGAGCAGTACTTC.